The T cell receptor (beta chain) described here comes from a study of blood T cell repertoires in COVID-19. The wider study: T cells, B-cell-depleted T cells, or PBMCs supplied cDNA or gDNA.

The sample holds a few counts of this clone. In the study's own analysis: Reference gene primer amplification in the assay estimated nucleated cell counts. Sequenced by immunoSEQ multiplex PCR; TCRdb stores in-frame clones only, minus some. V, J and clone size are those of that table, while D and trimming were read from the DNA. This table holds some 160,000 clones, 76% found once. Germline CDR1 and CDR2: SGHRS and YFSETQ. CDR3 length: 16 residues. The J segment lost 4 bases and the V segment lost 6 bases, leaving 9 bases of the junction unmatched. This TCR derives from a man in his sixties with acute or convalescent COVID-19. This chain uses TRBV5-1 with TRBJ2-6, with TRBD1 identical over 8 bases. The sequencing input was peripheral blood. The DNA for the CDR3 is TGCGCCAGCACCGGCCAGGGGGCGCCAGGGGCCAACGTCCTGACTTTC. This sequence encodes CASTGQGAPGANVLTF.